This is a list of T cell receptor beta chains from one sample in a study of cytomegalovirus exposure and HLA in healthy donors. Repertoires were generated with immunoSEQ multiplex PCR, while TCRdb's copy carries only in-frame clones and drops some. The sample totals 190,000 or so clones. The source material was PBMCs. The origin of the receptors is a boy younger than 18 in good health and CMV-seronegative. The conserved cysteine and the conserved F or W are not part of the CDR3 here.

J | V | CDR3
TRBJ1-2 | TRBV4-2 | ASSQADRLSNNYGYT
TRBJ2-1 | TRBV13 | ASSLWTSGGSNEQF
TRBJ1-1 | TRBV6-5 | ASKNQGTGGTEAF
TRBJ2-3 | TRBV5-4 | ASSHDPGATDTQY
TRBJ2-1 | TRBV27 | ASSPVVGGRYNEQF
TRBJ2-4 | TRBV6-5 | ASRPDRGAQNIQY
TRBJ2-2 | TRBV5-4 | ASSLAAQPGELF
TRBJ2-1 | TRBV11-3 | ASSLAGSLKGVKQF
TRBJ2-2 | TRBV9 | ASSSISRTGELF
TRBJ2-7 | TRBV4-2 | ASSSGNELY
TRBJ1-5 | TRBV30 | AWSVAGNGNQPQH
TRBJ1-1 | TRBV29-1 | SVLRGGNTEAF
TRBJ1-2 | TRBV6-1 | ASRVQGAGGYT
TRBJ1-1 | TRBV5-1 | ASNSAGLNTEAF
TRBJ2-1 | TRBV4-3 | ASSLNIGGQGYNEQF
TRBJ2-1 | TRBV7-8 | ASIKVRGSYNEQF
TRBJ2-2 | TRBV13 | ASSPQRIGELF
TRBJ2-7 | TRBV5-8 | ASSLLPYEQY
TRBJ2-3 | TRBV7-9 | ASSPSPVSTDTQY
TRBJ1-6 | TRBV18 | ASSPGTGRNSPLH
TRBJ1-3 | TRBV18 | ASSPLGSQGDSGNTIY
TRBJ2-3 | TRBV7-6 | ASSPGGDTQY
TRBJ1-4 | TRBV28 | ASSFGTATTNEKLF
TRBJ2-1 | TRBV6-1 | ACETGWNEQF
TRBJ1-2 | TRBV2 | ASSEAGGGALHGYT
TRBJ1-6 | TRBV18 | ASSPEGRVNNSPLH
TRBJ2-6 | TRBV5-6 | ASSLFGGGAGANVLT
TRBJ1-2 | TRBV29-1 | SVVGQRAAFPYT
TRBJ1-5 | TRBV15 | ATSRAFLSGTDQPQH
TRBJ2-2 | TRBV29-1 | SAPGTSDTGELF
TRBJ2-7 | TRBV7-9 | ASSLALSGKQY